These T cell receptor beta chains were read from a single sample in a study of cytomegalovirus exposure and HLA in healthy donors. The data were produced by immunoSEQ multiplex PCR, yet TCRdb's version contains in-frame clones alone and is incomplete. This sample has about 150,000 clones, with approximately 81% found just once. Source material: PBMCs. These TCRs come from a man between 18 and 29 years old in good health and CMV-seronegative. Each CDR3 is given with its conserved first and last residue. A D gene is named only where the DNA matches it firmly. Where a row states a size, it is once, few, many or the class of an expanded clone; other rows omit it.

cdr3_aa: CASSLDRQYF
cdr3_nt: TGTGCCAGCAGCTTAGACAGGCAGTACTTC
d_call: NA
v_call: TRBV11-2
j_call: TRBJ2-7
clone_size: NA

cdr3_aa: CASSQEAPSSANTGELFF
cdr3_nt: TGCGCCAGCAGCCAAGAGGCCCCCTCCTCCGCGAACACCGGGGAGCTGTTTTTT
d_call: NA
v_call: TRBV4-3
j_call: TRBJ2-2
clone_size: few

cdr3_aa: CASSPAGGSYEQYF
cdr3_nt: TGTGCCAGCAGCCCAGCGGGAGGGTCCTACGAGCAGTACTTC
d_call: TRBD2
v_call: TRBV13
j_call: TRBJ2-7
clone_size: NA

cdr3_aa: CASSQDGGKETQYF
cdr3_nt: TGCGCCAGCAGCCAAGACGGGGGGAAAGAGACCCAGTACTTC
d_call: TRBD2
v_call: TRBV4-3
j_call: TRBJ2-5
clone_size: NA

cdr3_aa: CSVEEHGQGVTYEQYF
cdr3_nt: TGCAGCGTTGAAGAACACGGGCAGGGGGTCACCTACGAGCAGTACTTC
d_call: TRBD1
v_call: TRBV29-1
j_call: TRBJ2-7
clone_size: NA

cdr3_aa: CASSLPGVGSEQYF
cdr3_nt: TGTGCCAGCAGTTTACCAGGGGTTGGATCCGAGCAGTACTTC
d_call: NA
v_call: TRBV28
j_call: TRBJ2-7
clone_size: NA

cdr3_aa: CASSLGPGAPSYEQYF
cdr3_nt: TGTGCCAGCAGCTTGGGGCCGGGCGCCCCCTCCTACGAGCAGTACTTC
d_call: NA
v_call: TRBV27
j_call: TRBJ2-7
clone_size: NA

cdr3_aa: CASSTYRDRSNQPQHF
cdr3_nt: TGTGCCAGCAGCACTTACAGGGATCGGAGCAATCAGCCCCAGCATTTT
d_call: NA
v_call: TRBV28
j_call: TRBJ1-5
clone_size: NA

cdr3_aa: CASRPGGAEAFF
cdr3_nt: TGTGCCAGCAGACCGGGGGGAGCGGAAGCTTTCTTT
d_call: NA
v_call: TRBV7-9
j_call: TRBJ1-1
clone_size: few

cdr3_aa: CASSRLPGGNEQFF
cdr3_nt: TGCGCCAGCAGCCGCCTCCCGGGGGGGAATGAGCAGTTCTTC
d_call: TRBD2
v_call: TRBV4-1
j_call: TRBJ2-1
clone_size: few

cdr3_aa: CASSFWGGETQYF
cdr3_nt: TGTGCCAGCAGCTTCTGGGGAGGAGAGACCCAGTACTTC
d_call: NA
v_call: TRBV7-9
j_call: TRBJ2-5
clone_size: NA

cdr3_aa: CASSTYSGSGAETQYF
cdr3_nt: TGTGCCAGCTCAACCTATAGCGGGAGTGGGGCAGAGACCCAGTACTTC
d_call: TRBD2
v_call: TRBV18
j_call: TRBJ2-5
clone_size: NA

cdr3_aa: CASSLGAGPSNYGYTF
cdr3_nt: TGTGCCAGCAGCTTAGGCGCAGGGCCTTCTAACTATGGCTACACCTTC
d_call: NA
v_call: TRBV7-6
j_call: TRBJ1-2
clone_size: NA

cdr3_aa: CASSLYGTGGNQPQHF
cdr3_nt: TGTGCCAGCAGTTTATACGGGACAGGGGGGAATCAGCCCCAGCATTTT
d_call: TRBD1
v_call: TRBV28
j_call: TRBJ1-5
clone_size: NA

cdr3_aa: CASSGQDSQTDTQYF
cdr3_nt: TGCGCCAGCAGCGGGCAGGACTCCCAGACGGATACGCAGTATTTT
d_call: NA
v_call: TRBV5-1
j_call: TRBJ2-3
clone_size: NA

cdr3_aa: CASKLAGYEQYF
cdr3_nt: TGTGCCAGCAAACTAGCGGGCTACGAGCAGTACTTC
d_call: TRBD2
v_call: TRBV28
j_call: TRBJ2-7
clone_size: NA

cdr3_aa: CAWSVTPSGSYNEQFF
cdr3_nt: TGTGCCTGGAGTGTTACCCCTAGCGGGTCCTACAATGAGCAGTTCTTC
d_call: TRBD2
v_call: TRBV30
j_call: TRBJ2-1
clone_size: NA

cdr3_aa: CSVRLAGAWYEQYF
cdr3_nt: TGCAGCGTTAGACTAGCGGGAGCCTGGTACGAGCAGTACTTC
d_call: TRBD2
v_call: TRBV29-1
j_call: TRBJ2-7
clone_size: NA

cdr3_aa: CASSSGESSYNEQFF
cdr3_nt: TGTGCCAGTAGTAGTGGGGAGAGCTCCTACAATGAGCAGTTCTTC
d_call: NA
v_call: TRBV19
j_call: TRBJ2-1
clone_size: NA

cdr3_aa: CASSMRTGDLSGANVLTF
cdr3_nt: TGTGCCAGTAGTATGAGGACAGGGGACCTCTCTGGGGCCAACGTCCTGACTTTC
d_call: TRBD1
v_call: TRBV19
j_call: TRBJ2-6
clone_size: NA

cdr3_aa: CASSLRQGGTGELFF
cdr3_nt: TGTGCCAGCAGTCTACGACAGGGTGGGACCGGGGAGCTGTTTTTT
d_call: TRBD1
v_call: TRBV6-1
j_call: TRBJ2-2
clone_size: NA

cdr3_aa: CATSRDETSGFSYEQYF
cdr3_nt: TGTGCCACCAGCAGAGATGAAACTAGCGGATTCTCCTACGAGCAGTACTTC
d_call: TRBD2
v_call: TRBV15
j_call: TRBJ2-7
clone_size: once

cdr3_aa: CASSSLVFSTDTQYF
cdr3_nt: TGTGCCAGCAGTTCCCTAGTCTTTAGCACAGATACGCAGTATTTT
d_call: NA
v_call: TRBV28
j_call: TRBJ2-3
clone_size: NA

cdr3_aa: CASSRGGSDTQYF
cdr3_nt: TGTGCCAGCAGCAGGGGCGGCTCAGATACGCAGTATTTT
d_call: NA
v_call: TRBV5-6
j_call: TRBJ2-3
clone_size: NA

cdr3_aa: CASKGTTNTGELFF
cdr3_nt: TGTGCCAGTAAAGGGACAACGAACACCGGGGAGCTGTTTTTT
d_call: NA
v_call: TRBV19
j_call: TRBJ2-2
clone_size: NA

cdr3_aa: CASSLVSGTTYNEQFF
cdr3_nt: TGTGCCAGCAGCTTAGTTTCAGGGACAACCTACAATGAGCAGTTCTTC
d_call: NA
v_call: TRBV7-2
j_call: TRBJ2-1
clone_size: NA

cdr3_aa: CASSALALSGRDTQYF
cdr3_nt: TGTGCCAGCAGTGCCCTAGCGTTGAGTGGGAGGGATACGCAGTATTTT
d_call: NA
v_call: TRBV27
j_call: TRBJ2-3
clone_size: NA

cdr3_aa: CASSFSNNEKLFF
cdr3_nt: TGTGCCAGCAGCTTCTCTAATAATGAAAAACTGTTTTTT
d_call: NA
v_call: TRBV9
j_call: TRBJ1-4
clone_size: NA

cdr3_aa: CASSLYPSTIGRRGNEQFF
cdr3_nt: TGTGCCAGCAGTTTATACCCTAGCACGATCGGGAGGAGAGGGAATGAGCAGTTCTTC
d_call: TRBD2
v_call: TRBV27
j_call: TRBJ2-1
clone_size: NA

cdr3_aa: CAWSVRRADTQYF
cdr3_nt: TGTGCCTGGAGTGTACGGCGGGCAGATACGCAGTATTTT
d_call: NA
v_call: TRBV30
j_call: TRBJ2-3
clone_size: NA

cdr3_aa: CSSSLGAGGYTF
cdr3_nt: TGTTCCAGCAGCTTAGGGGCAGGTGGCTACACCTTC
d_call: NA
v_call: TRBV7-9
j_call: TRBJ1-2
clone_size: NA

cdr3_aa: CASSFVRHTEAFF
cdr3_nt: TGTGCCAGCAGCTTCGTCAGGCACACTGAAGCTTTCTTT
d_call: NA
v_call: TRBV13
j_call: TRBJ1-1
clone_size: NA

cdr3_aa: CASRPGQNSNQPQHF
cdr3_nt: TGTGCCAGCAGACCCGGACAGAATAGCAATCAGCCCCAGCATTTT
d_call: NA
v_call: TRBV6-5
j_call: TRBJ1-5
clone_size: NA

cdr3_aa: CASSSSRGQPQHF
cdr3_nt: TGTGCCAGCAGCTCCTCCAGGGGTCAGCCCCAGCATTTT
d_call: NA
v_call: TRBV7-9
j_call: TRBJ1-5
clone_size: NA

cdr3_aa: CASSQVTGGAPYEQYF
cdr3_nt: TGTGCCAGCAGCCAAGTTACCGGGGGTGCCCCATACGAGCAGTACTTC
d_call: NA
v_call: TRBV14
j_call: TRBJ2-7
clone_size: NA

cdr3_aa: CSSSYTGTSGRSLPGEQYF
cdr3_nt: TGTTCCAGCAGTTATACCGGGACTAGCGGGAGGTCCCTGCCTGGGGAGCAGTACTTC
d_call: TRBD2
v_call: TRBV7-9
j_call: TRBJ2-7
clone_size: NA

cdr3_aa: CAISLLAGGYNEQFF
cdr3_nt: TGTGCCATCAGCCTACTAGCGGGAGGCTACAATGAGCAGTTCTTC
d_call: TRBD2
v_call: TRBV10-3
j_call: TRBJ2-1
clone_size: NA

cdr3_aa: CASSEALRGTGGYTF
cdr3_nt: TGTGCCAGCAGTGAAGCGCTTCGGGGGACAGGTGGCTACACCTTC
d_call: TRBD1
v_call: TRBV6-1
j_call: TRBJ1-2
clone_size: NA

cdr3_aa: CASGHPLSGMNTEAFF
cdr3_nt: TGTGCCAGCGGCCACCCCCTGTCAGGTATGAACACTGAAGCTTTCTTT
d_call: NA
v_call: TRBV25-1
j_call: TRBJ1-1
clone_size: NA

cdr3_aa: CASSPFRGRAPDTQYF
cdr3_nt: TGTGCCAGCTCACCCTTTCGCGGGAGGGCCCCAGATACGCAGTATTTT
d_call: TRBD2
v_call: TRBV18
j_call: TRBJ2-3
clone_size: NA

cdr3_aa: CASSQAVVGGGTDTQYF
cdr3_nt: TGCGCCAGCAGCCAAGCAGTAGTAGGGGGGGGCACAGATACGCAGTATTTT
d_call: NA
v_call: TRBV4-3
j_call: TRBJ2-3
clone_size: NA

cdr3_aa: CATSRDPSDTQYF
cdr3_nt: TGTGCCACCAGCAGAGATCCATCAGATACGCAGTATTTT
d_call: NA
v_call: TRBV15
j_call: TRBJ2-3
clone_size: NA

cdr3_aa: CASSWYGGGNEQFF
cdr3_nt: TGTGCCAGCAGTTGGTACGGAGGTGGGAACGAGCAGTTCTTC
d_call: NA
v_call: TRBV28
j_call: TRBJ2-1
clone_size: NA

cdr3_aa: CASSVSGKMDEQYF
cdr3_nt: TGTGCCAGCAGCGTTAGCGGGAAAATGGACGAGCAGTACTTC
d_call: TRBD2
v_call: TRBV9
j_call: TRBJ2-7
clone_size: once

cdr3_aa: CASSEPWRAYGYTF
cdr3_nt: TGTGCCAGCAGTGAACCCTGGCGGGCGTATGGCTACACCTTC
d_call: NA
v_call: TRBV6-1
j_call: TRBJ1-2
clone_size: once

cdr3_aa: CASSPGGPPSYNEQFF
cdr3_nt: TGTGCCAGCAGCCCCGGCGGGCCCCCCTCCTACAATGAGCAGTTCTTC
d_call: NA
v_call: TRBV27
j_call: TRBJ2-1
clone_size: NA

cdr3_aa: CASSYSRDRPREQYF
cdr3_nt: TGTGCCAGCAGCTACTCCCGGGACAGACCCCGCGAGCAGTACTTC
d_call: TRBD1
v_call: TRBV5-4
j_call: TRBJ2-7
clone_size: NA

cdr3_aa: CASKEREGPTDTQYF
cdr3_nt: TGTGCCAGCAAGGAGCGGGAGGGCCCCACAGATACGCAGTATTTT
d_call: TRBD2
v_call: TRBV7-9
j_call: TRBJ2-3
clone_size: once

cdr3_aa: CASSLQGLNTEAFF
cdr3_nt: TGTGCCAGCAGCTTACAGGGATTGAACACTGAAGCTTTCTTT
d_call: NA
v_call: TRBV7-9
j_call: TRBJ1-1
clone_size: NA

cdr3_aa: CASSPGLALNEQFF
cdr3_nt: TGCGCCAGCAGCCCGGGACTAGCTTTGAATGAGCAGTTCTTC
d_call: TRBD2
v_call: TRBV5-1
j_call: TRBJ2-1
clone_size: NA

cdr3_aa: CASSEGGRSGELFF
cdr3_nt: TGTGCCAGCAGTGAGGGCGGGAGGTCCGGGGAGCTGTTTTTT
d_call: TRBD2
v_call: TRBV25-1
j_call: TRBJ2-2
clone_size: NA

cdr3_aa: CASRLDSGRPSYEQYF
cdr3_nt: TGTGCCAGCAGGTTAGATAGCGGGAGGCCCTCCTACGAGCAGTACTTC
d_call: TRBD2
v_call: TRBV28
j_call: TRBJ2-7
clone_size: NA

cdr3_aa: CASSRDREDYGYTF
cdr3_nt: TGTGCCAGCAGCCGGGACAGGGAGGACTATGGCTACACCTTC
d_call: TRBD1
v_call: TRBV7-2
j_call: TRBJ1-2
clone_size: few

cdr3_aa: CASRDSSYEQYF
cdr3_nt: TGTGCCAGCAGAGACAGCTCCTACGAGCAGTACTTC
d_call: NA
v_call: TRBV2
j_call: TRBJ2-7
clone_size: NA

cdr3_aa: CASSVDLAYSYEQYF
cdr3_nt: TGTGCCAGCAGCGTGGACTTAGCCTACTCCTACGAGCAGTACTTC
d_call: NA
v_call: TRBV9
j_call: TRBJ2-7
clone_size: NA

cdr3_aa: CASSHPVREQFF
cdr3_nt: TGTGCCAGCAGCCACCCAGTTCGCGAGCAGTTCTTC
d_call: NA
v_call: TRBV11-2
j_call: TRBJ2-1
clone_size: NA

cdr3_aa: CASRPQGGETQYF
cdr3_nt: TGTGCCAGCAGGCCACAGGGGGGAGAGACCCAGTACTTC
d_call: TRBD1
v_call: TRBV28
j_call: TRBJ2-5
clone_size: NA

cdr3_aa: CASSPRVGTYNEQFF
cdr3_nt: TGTGCCAGCAGCCCTCGGGTCGGGACTTACAATGAGCAGTTCTTC
d_call: NA
v_call: TRBV7-2
j_call: TRBJ2-1
clone_size: few

cdr3_aa: CASSAGRDHEKLFF
cdr3_nt: TGTGCCAGCAGCGCCGGCAGGGATCATGAAAAACTGTTTTTT
d_call: NA
v_call: TRBV9
j_call: TRBJ1-4
clone_size: NA

cdr3_aa: CASSLMPRGLSEKLFF
cdr3_nt: TGCGCCAGCAGCTTGATGCCCAGGGGGCTTAGTGAAAAACTGTTTTTT
d_call: TRBD1
v_call: TRBV5-1
j_call: TRBJ1-4
clone_size: NA